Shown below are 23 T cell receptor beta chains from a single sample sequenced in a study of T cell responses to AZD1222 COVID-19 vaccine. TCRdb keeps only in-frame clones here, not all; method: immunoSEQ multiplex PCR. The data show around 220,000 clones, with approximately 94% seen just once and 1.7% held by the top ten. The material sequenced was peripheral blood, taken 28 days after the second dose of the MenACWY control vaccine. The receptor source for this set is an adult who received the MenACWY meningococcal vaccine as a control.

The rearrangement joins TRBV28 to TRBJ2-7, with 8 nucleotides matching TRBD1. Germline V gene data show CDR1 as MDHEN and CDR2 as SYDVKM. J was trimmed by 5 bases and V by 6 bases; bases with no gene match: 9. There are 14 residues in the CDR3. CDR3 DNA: TGTGCCAGCAGACCCCCGGGACAGGCCCACGAGCAGTACTTC. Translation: CASRPPGQAHEQYF.

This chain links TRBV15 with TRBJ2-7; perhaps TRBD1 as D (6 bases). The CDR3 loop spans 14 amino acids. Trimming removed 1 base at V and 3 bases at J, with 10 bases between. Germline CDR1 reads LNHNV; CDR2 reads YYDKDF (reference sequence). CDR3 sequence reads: CATSRVDSDYEQYF. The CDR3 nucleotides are TGTGCCACCAGCAGAGTGGACAGCGACTACGAGCAGTACTTC.

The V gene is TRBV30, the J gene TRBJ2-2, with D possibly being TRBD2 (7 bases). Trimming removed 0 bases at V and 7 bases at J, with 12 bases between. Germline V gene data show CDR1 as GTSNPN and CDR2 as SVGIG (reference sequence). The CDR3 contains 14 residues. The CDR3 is CAWSVRGAFGELFF. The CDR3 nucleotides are TGTGCCTGGAGTGTCCGGGGGGCTTTCGGGGAGCTGTTTTTT.

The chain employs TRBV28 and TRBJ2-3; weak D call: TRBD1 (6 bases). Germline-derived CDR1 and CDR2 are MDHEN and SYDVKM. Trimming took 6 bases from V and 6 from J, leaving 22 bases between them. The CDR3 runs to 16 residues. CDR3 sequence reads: CASSIPGAPLEDTQYF. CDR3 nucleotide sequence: TGTGCCAGCAGCATACCAGGGGCCCCTTTAGAGGATACGCAGTATTTT. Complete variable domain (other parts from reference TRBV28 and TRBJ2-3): DVKVTQSSRYLVKRTGEKVFLECVQDMDHENMFWYRQDPGLGLRLIYFSYDVKMKEKGDIPEGYSVSREKKERFSLILESASTNQTSMYLCASSIPGAPLEDTQYFGPGTRLTVL.

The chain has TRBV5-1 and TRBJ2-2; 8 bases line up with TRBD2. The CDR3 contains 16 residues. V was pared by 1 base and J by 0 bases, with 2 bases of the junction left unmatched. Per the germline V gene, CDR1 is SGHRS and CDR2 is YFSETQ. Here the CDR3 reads CASSLQGLANTGELFF. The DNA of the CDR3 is TGCGCCAGCAGCTTGCAGGGACTAGCGAACACCGGGGAGCTGTTTTTT.

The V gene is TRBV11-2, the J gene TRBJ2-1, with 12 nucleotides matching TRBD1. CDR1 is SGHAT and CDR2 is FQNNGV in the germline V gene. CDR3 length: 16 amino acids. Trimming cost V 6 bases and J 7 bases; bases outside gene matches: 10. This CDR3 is CASSRPGQGARNEQFF. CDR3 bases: TGTGCCAGCAGTCGACCGGGACAGGGGGCGCGAAATGAGCAGTTCTTC.

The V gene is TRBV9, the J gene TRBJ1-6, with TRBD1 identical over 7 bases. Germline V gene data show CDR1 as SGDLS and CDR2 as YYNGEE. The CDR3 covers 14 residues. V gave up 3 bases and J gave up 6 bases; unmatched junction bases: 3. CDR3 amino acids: CASSATGSNSPLHF. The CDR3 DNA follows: TGTGCCAGCAGCGCGACAGGGTCTAATTCACCCCTCCACTTT.

CDR3 protein: CAWATGGLSGANVLTF. The CDR3 nucleotides read TGTGCCTGGGCGACAGGGGGCCTCTCTGGGGCCAACGTCCTGACTTTC. The V and J genes are TRBV30 and TRBJ2-6; 10 bases are shared with TRBD1. The CDR3 is 16 amino acids. V trimming: 5 bases; J trimming: 0 bases; junction bases outside the gene matches: 4. Germline V gene lookup returns CDR1 GTSNPN and CDR2 SVGIG (reference sequence).

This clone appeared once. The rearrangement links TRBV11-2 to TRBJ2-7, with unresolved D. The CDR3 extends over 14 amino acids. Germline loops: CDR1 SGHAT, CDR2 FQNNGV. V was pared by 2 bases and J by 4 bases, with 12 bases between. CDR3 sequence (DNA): TGTGCCAGCAGCTTATCTCACAGTCAATACGAGCAGTACTTC. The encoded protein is CASSLSHSQYEQYF.

CDR3 DNA sequence: TGTGCCAGCAGGGGCACCGGGGAGCTGTTTTTT. Protein sequence: CASRGTGELFF. J is TRBJ2-2 and V is TRBV12-3 or TRBV12-4; no clear D. V dropped 6 bases and J dropped 4 bases, with 3 bases sitting between them. The CDR3 is 11 residues long.

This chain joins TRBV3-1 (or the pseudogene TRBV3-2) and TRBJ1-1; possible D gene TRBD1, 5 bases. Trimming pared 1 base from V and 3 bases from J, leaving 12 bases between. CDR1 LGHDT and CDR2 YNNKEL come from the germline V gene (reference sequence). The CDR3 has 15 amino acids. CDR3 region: CASSQVGGWDTEAFF. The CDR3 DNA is TGTGCCAGCAGCCAAGTTGGGGGATGGGACACTGAAGCTTTCTTT.

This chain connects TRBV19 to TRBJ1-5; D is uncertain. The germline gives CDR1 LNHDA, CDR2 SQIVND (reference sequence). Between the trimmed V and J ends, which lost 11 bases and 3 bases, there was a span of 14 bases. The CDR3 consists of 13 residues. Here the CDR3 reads CAAAVVDNQPQHF. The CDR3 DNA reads TGTGCCGCGGCAGTGGTCGACAATCAGCCCCAGCATTTT.

The CDR3 is CASRPGEGGYGANVLTF. DNA of the CDR3: TGTGCCAGCAGGCCTGGGGAAGGGGGCTATGGGGCCAACGTCCTGACTTTC. This rearrangement joins TRBV28 to TRBJ2-6, with 7 nucleotides matching TRBD1. Trimming took 6 bases from V and 3 from J; bases not matched to a gene: 11. Germline-derived CDR1 and CDR2 are MDHEN and SYDVKM. There are 17 residues in the CDR3.

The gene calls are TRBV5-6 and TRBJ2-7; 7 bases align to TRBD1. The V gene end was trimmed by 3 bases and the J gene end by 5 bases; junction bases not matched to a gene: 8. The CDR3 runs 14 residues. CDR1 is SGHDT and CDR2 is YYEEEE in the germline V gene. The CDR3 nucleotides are TGTGCCAGCAGCTCCGGGACAGCGCTCGACGAGCAGTACTTC. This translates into CASSSGTALDEQYF.

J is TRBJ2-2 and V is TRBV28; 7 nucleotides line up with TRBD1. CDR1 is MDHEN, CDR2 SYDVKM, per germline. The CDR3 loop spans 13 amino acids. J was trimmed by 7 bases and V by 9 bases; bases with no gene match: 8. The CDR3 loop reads CASPARDSGELFF. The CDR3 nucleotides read TGTGCCAGTCCCGCCCGGGACAGCGGGGAGCTGTTTTTT.

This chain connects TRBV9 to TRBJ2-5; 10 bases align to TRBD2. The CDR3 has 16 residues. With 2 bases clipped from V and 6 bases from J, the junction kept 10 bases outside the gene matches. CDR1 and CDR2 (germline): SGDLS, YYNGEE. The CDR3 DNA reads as TGTGCCAGCAGCGTGATTTCTAGCGGGAGCGGGCAGACCCAGTACTTC. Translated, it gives CASSVISSGSGQTQYF.

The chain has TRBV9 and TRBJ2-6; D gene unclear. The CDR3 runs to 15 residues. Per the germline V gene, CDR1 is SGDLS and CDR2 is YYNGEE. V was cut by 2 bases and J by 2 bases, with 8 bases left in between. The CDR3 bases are TGTGCCAGCAGCGTCGGGTCCGCTGGGGCCAACGTCCTGACTTTC. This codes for CASSVGSAGANVLTF.

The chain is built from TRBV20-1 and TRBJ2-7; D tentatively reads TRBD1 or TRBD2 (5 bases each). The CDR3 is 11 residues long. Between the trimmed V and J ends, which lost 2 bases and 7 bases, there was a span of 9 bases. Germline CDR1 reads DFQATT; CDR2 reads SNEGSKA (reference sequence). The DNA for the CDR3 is TGCAGTGCTAGACAGGGACGGGAGCAGTACTTC. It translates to CSARQGREQYF.

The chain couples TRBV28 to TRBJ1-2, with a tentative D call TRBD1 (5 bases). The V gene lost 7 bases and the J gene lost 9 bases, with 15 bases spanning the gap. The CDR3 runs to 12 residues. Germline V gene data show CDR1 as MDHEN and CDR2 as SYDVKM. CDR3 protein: CASTPGGFRYTF. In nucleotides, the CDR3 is TGTGCCAGCACCCCGGGGGGGTTTCGCTACACCTTC.

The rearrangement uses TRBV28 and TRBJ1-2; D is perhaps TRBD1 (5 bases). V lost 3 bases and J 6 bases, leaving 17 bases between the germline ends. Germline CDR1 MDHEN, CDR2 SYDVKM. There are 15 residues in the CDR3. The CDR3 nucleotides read TGTGCCAGCAGTTTCCTTAGGGGCGGAAAGCATGGCTACACCTTC. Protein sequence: CASSFLRGGKHGYTF.

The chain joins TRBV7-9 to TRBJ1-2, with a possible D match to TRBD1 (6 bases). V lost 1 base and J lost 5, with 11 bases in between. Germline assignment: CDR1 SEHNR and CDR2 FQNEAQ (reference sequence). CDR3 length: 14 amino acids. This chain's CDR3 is CASSLDRENYGYTF. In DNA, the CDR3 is TGTGCCAGCAGCTTAGACAGGGAAAATTATGGCTACACCTTC. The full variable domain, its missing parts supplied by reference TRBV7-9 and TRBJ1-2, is DTGVSQNPRHKITKRGQNVTFRCDPISEHNRLYWYRQTLGQGPEFLTYFQNEAQLEKSRLLSDRFSAERPKGSFSTLEIQRTEQGDSAMYLCASSLDRENYGYTFGSGTRLTVV.

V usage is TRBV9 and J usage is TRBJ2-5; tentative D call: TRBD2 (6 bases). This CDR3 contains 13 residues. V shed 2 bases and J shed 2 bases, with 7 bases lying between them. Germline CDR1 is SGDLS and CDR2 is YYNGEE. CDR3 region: CASSVAGQETQYF. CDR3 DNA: TGTGCCAGCAGCGTCGCGGGGCAAGAGACCCAGTACTTC.

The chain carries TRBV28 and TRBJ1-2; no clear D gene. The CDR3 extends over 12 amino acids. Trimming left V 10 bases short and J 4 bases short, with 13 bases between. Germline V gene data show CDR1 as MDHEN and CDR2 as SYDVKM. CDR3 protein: CATSWLGYGYTF. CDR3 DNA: TGTGCCACCTCGTGGTTGGGCTATGGCTACACCTTC.